Below are 10 T cell receptor beta chains sequenced from a single sample in a study of T cells in Graves' hyperthyroidism and ophthalmopathy. From RNA transcripts, TCR beta CDR3 regions were amplified. A set of HTBI primers served as the primers for a first-round RT-PCR of the TCR CDR3. TCRdb re-analysed the multiplex PCR reads in MiXCR, keeping a single row per CDR3 protein. The sample records about 350,000 distinct CDR3 sequences, about a sixth being singletons. What was sequenced was blood. The receptors shown here come from a woman between 35 and 50 years old with Graves' ophthalmopathy.

This clonotype was counted many times. The V gene is TRBV6-2 or TRBV6-3, the J gene TRBJ1-2, with 7 bases identical to TRBD1. Germline V gives CDR1 MNHEY, CDR2 SVGEGT. The V gene end was trimmed by 8 bases and the J gene end by 4 bases; junction bases not matched to a gene: 13. The CDR3 runs to 15 residues. CDR3 in amino acids: CASGSLRQGGYGYTF. The CDR3 DNA sequence: TGTGCCAGCGGTTCACTCCGACAGGGCGGCTATGGCTACACCTTC.

The chain carries TRBV28 and TRBJ2-5; unclear D gene. Trimming stripped 8 bases from V and 5 bases from J, with 15 bases between. Germline V CDR1 and CDR2: MDHEN, SYDVKM. This CDR3 is 13 amino acids long. The CDR3 bases are TGTGCCAGCGGGAAACATTCACCGGAGACCCAGTACTTC. Translated, it gives CASGKHSPETQYF.

This clonotype appeared many times. The CDR3 spells CAWSVGNNQPQHF. CDR3 nucleotides: TGTGCCTGGAGTGTAGGCAACAATCAGCCCCAGCATTTT. The chain has TRBV30 and TRBJ1-5; D is undetermined. CDR3 length: 13 amino acids. Per germline, CDR1 GTSNPN and CDR2 SVGIG (reference sequence). Trimming cost V 0 bases and J 3 bases, with 6 bases left between them.

This clonotype was detected ten times or more. The chain joins TRBV11-1 to TRBJ2-6; maybe TRBD1 (6 bases). CDR3 length: 17 residues. From germline, CDR1 is SGHAT and CDR2 FQDESV (reference sequence). V was shortened by 5 bases and J by 3 bases, with 17 bases between the two germline ends. CDR3 in amino acids: CASSTQRGFFGANVLTF. The CDR3, as DNA: TGTGCCAGCAGCACCCAGAGGGGGTTCTTTGGGGCCAACGTCCTGACTTTC.

This clonotype was detected ten times or more. The chain couples TRBV6-1 to TRBJ1-2, with D maybe TRBD1 (5 bases). The CDR3 covers 14 residues. V lost 6 bases to trimming and J lost 5 bases, with 16 bases between them. Germline V lookup: CDR1 MNHNS, CDR2 SASEGT. As DNA, the CDR3 is TGTGCCAGCAGCCGCCGGGACGGCTATTATGGCTACACCTTC. Translation gives CASSRRDGYYGYTF.

In the case of this clonotype: Sequence at one end of the junction differs from germline and may be a read error. The gene calls are TRBV11-2 and TRBJ2-7; the D is unclear. In germline, CDR1 is SGHAT, CDR2 FQNNGV. There are 12 residues in the CDR3. DNA for the CDR3: TGTGCCAGCATCTTAGAGGTCTACGAGCAGTCCTTC. Its translation is CASILEVYEQSF.

This clonotype was seen at least ten times. The V and J genes are TRBV6-2 or TRBV6-3 and TRBJ2-5, with D unresolved. This CDR3 has 16 residues. Trimming left V 4 bases short and J 2 bases short, with 17 bases between. CDR1 and CDR2 (germline): MNHEY, SVGEGT. Here the CDR3 reads CASSFVSFPVQETQYF. As DNA, the CDR3 is TGTGCCAGCAGTTTCGTTAGTTTCCCCGTACAAGAGACCCAGTACTTC.

This clonotype was observed at least ten times. This chain joins TRBV27 and TRBJ1-3, with D possibly being TRBD1 (6 bases). The CDR3 is 15 residues long. Germline loops: CDR1 MNHEY, CDR2 SMNVEV (reference sequence). Trimming cost V 5 bases and J 4 bases, with 15 bases left between them. This chain's CDR3 is CASSPQGIHGNTIYF. As DNA, the CDR3 is TGTGCCAGCAGTCCCCAGGGGATCCACGGAAACACCATATATTTT.

This clonotype was counted many times. CDR3 nucleotide sequence: TGTGCCAGCAGTTACTTGGGACAGGGAGTCGAGCAGTACTTC. Its protein product is CASSYLGQGVEQYF. This chain joins TRBV6-2 or TRBV6-3 and TRBJ2-7; the match to TRBD1 covers 9 bases. The germline CDR1 and CDR2 sequences are MNHEY and SVGEGT. The CDR3 loop spans 14 amino acids. V trimming: 1 base; J trimming: 6 bases; junction bases outside the gene matches: 4.

This clonotype was counted many times. The chain carries TRBV10-3 and TRBJ2-6; unclear D gene. This CDR3 comprises 14 residues. Germline V gene sequence: CDR1 ENHRY, CDR2 SYGVKD. Trimming left V 2 bases short and J 4 bases short, with 6 bases between. CDR3 DNA sequence: TGTGCCATCAGTGAGAGTTCCGGGGCCAACGTCCTGACTTTC. This translates into CAISESSGANVLTF.